This T cell receptor beta chain was sequenced for a study of cytomegalovirus exposure and HLA in healthy donors. The method was immunoSEQ multiplex PCR; TCRdb's version includes in-frame clones alone and lacks a portion of them. The data contain over 150,000 clones, 95% to 97% of them singletons. Comment on this clone: Its antigen remains unknown.

Overall study findings and caveats: Rare TCR sequences predominated, though certain public TCRs were found in many donors. The study put 150 to 200 TCR beta chains on its list as cytomegalovirus-associated.

Germline V gene sequence: CDR1 MNHEY, CDR2 SVGAGI. The CDR3 has 15 amino acids. Trimming left V 2 bases short and J 2 bases short, with 7 bases between. The specimen was PBMCs. The TCR was taken from a woman younger than 30 in good health and CMV-seronegative. V is TRBV6-5 and J is TRBJ2-6, with D perhaps TRBD2 (6 bases). The CDR3: CASSYGGTGANVLTF. The CDR3 DNA is TGTGCCAGCAGTTACGGGGGGACTGGGGCCAACGTCCTGACTTTC.